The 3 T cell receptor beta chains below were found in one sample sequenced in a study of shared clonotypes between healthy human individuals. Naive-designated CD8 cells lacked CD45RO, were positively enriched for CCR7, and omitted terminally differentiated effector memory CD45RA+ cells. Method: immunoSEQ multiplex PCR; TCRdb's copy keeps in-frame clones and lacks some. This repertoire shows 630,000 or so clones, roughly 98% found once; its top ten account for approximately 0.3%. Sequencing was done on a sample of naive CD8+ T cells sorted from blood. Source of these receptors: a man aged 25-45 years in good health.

CDR3 in DNA: TGCAGCGTGACAAACGAAAATAAGCGATCTGGGGCCAACGTCCTGACTTTC. Protein: CSVTNENKRSGANVLTF. The chain has TRBV29-1 and TRBJ2-6; D not certain. CDR1 and CDR2 from the germline V gene are SQVTM and ANQGSEA. The CDR3 covers 17 residues. Trimming took 6 bases from V and 1 from J, leaving 19 bases between them.

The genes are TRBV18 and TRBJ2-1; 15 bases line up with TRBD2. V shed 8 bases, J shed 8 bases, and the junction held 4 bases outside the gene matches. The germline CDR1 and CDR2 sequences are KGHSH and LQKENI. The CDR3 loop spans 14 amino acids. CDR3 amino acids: CASRTSGGGHEQFF. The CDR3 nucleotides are TGTGCCAGCCGGACTAGCGGGGGGGGCCATGAGCAGTTCTTC.

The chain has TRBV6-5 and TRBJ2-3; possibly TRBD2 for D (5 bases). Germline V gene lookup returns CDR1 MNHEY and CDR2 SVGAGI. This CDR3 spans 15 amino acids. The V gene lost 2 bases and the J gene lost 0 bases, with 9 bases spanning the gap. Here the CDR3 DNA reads TGTGCCAGCAGTTACGAGGGAGTGAGCACAGATACGCAGTATTTT. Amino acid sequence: CASSYEGVSTDTQYF.